This entry lists 20 T cell receptor beta chains sequenced from one sample in a study of CD8+CD57+ T cells in acquired aplastic anemia. The patients chosen for sequencing had shown expansion of CD8+CD57+ cells (detected by flow cytometry). Both TCR beta VDJ combination and CDR3 sequence profiling were carried out. Genomic DNA was the template for this profiling. One entry per CDR3 protein, called by TCRdb with MiXCR from the reads. The sample carries approximately 470,000 distinct CDR3 sequences, over 25% recorded once. Material: sorted CD4+, CD8+, or CD8+CD57+ T cells (not recorded which) from PBMCs. The receptors come from a human donor with aplastic anemia.

This clonotype was counted many times. This chain connects TRBV11-1 to TRBJ2-3, with D tentatively TRBD1 (5 bases). The CDR3 spans 16 residues. The V end lost 6 bases, the J end lost 4 bases, and 20 bases lay between the germline ends. Looked up from germline, CDR1 is SGHAT and CDR2 is FQDESV (reference sequence). The CDR3 sequence: CASRAGGAGSSDTQYF. CDR3 DNA: TGTGCCAGCAGGGCCGGTGGGGCCGGATCTTCAGATACGCAGTATTTT.

In its sample, this clonotype was seen many times. A junction boundary mismatches the germline segment, possibly from a read error. This chain uses TRBV9 with TRBJ1-5; 7 bases match TRBD1. The CDR3 sequence is 15 residues long. Germline CDR1 and CDR2: SGDLS and YYNGEE. CDR3 sequence reads: CASSKTGLLNQSQHF. The CDR3 DNA follows: TGTGCCAGCAGTAAGACAGGGTTATTGAATCAGTCCCAGCATTTT.

In this sample, this clonotype turned up a few times. This chain joins TRBV6-1 and TRBJ1-2, with TRBD1 matching 7 bases. The CDR3 covers 16 residues. V lost 8 bases to trimming and J lost 2 bases; unmatched junction nucleotides: 14. Germline V gives CDR1 MNHNS, CDR2 SASEGT. This CDR3 is CASGSGQNNRNYGYTF. The CDR3 region has the DNA TGTGCCAGCGGATCGGGACAGAACAATCGAAACTATGGCTACACCTTC.

As for this clonotype: The junction does not match germline at one end; this may be a read error. The chain has TRBV5-4 and TRBJ2-7, with D perhaps TRBD1 or TRBD2 (7 bases each). The CDR3 sequence is 15 residues long. CDR1 and CDR2 (germline): SGHNT, YYREEE (reference sequence). CDR3 sequence (DNA): TGTGCCAGCAGCCAGGGGGGGGCGGGCCCATACGAGCAGTGCTTC. Protein sequence: CASSQGGAGPYEQCF.

Comments on this clonotype: Since a much larger clone is just one base distant, this may be a read error. The rearrangement uses TRBV5-1 and TRBJ1-2; tentative D call: TRBD1 (5 bases). The CDR3 extends over 15 amino acids. The germline V gene encodes CDR1 SGHRS and CDR2 YFSETQ. The CDR3 is CASGLRQGGSGGYTF. DNA for the CDR3: TGCGCCAGCGGCTTGCGGCAGGGAGGGAGTGGTGGCTACACCTTC.

The DNA for the CDR3 is TGCAGTGCTAGTGGGGGGACTAGATCCTTGGGCTACGAGCAGTACTTC. Translated: CSASGGTRSLGYEQYF. The J gene is TRBJ2-5, the V gene TRBV20-1; 8 nucleotides match TRBD2. With the DNA end fitting TRBJ2-7 better, the J assignment may be wrong. Germline lookup yields CDR1 DFQATT and CDR2 SNEGSKA (reference sequence). CDR3 size: 16 residues.

Comment on this clonotype: Possible read error: a much larger clone is one base away. This likely comes from a read error, as the CDR3 has no conserved phenylalanine or tryptophan at its end. The chain is built from TRBV19 and TRBJ1-2; tentatively, D is TRBD1 (6 bases). Looked up from germline, CDR1 is LNHDA and CDR2 is SQIVND (reference sequence). The V end was cut by 4 bases, the J end by 2 bases, with 11 bases between. The CDR3 is 14 amino acids. The CDR3 coding sequence is TGTGCCAGTAGTACGGGGGCCGAGAACTATGGCTACACCCTC. Translating gives CASSTGAENYGYTL.

V is TRBV19 and J is TRBJ1-1; D is undetermined. CDR3 length equals 13 residues. CDR1 and CDR2 from the germline V gene are LNHDA and SQIVND (reference sequence). V was pared by 3 bases and J by 5 bases, with 10 bases between. This chain's CDR3 is CASSIYSGTEAFF. For the CDR3, the DNA is TGTGCCAGTAGTATTTATTCGGGGACTGAAGCTTTCTTT.

As regards this clonotype: A clone one base away is much larger, so this may be a read error. The V call is TRBV7-2, the J call TRBJ1-2; 8 positions agree with TRBD1. The germline V gene encodes CDR1 SGHTA and CDR2 FQGNSA. The CDR3 sequence is 15 residues long. The CDR3 region is CASSWGQAESYDYTF. The CDR3 DNA reads as TGTGCCAGCAGCTGGGGACAGGCTGAAAGCTATGACTACACCTTC.

This clonotype was seen just once. The V and J genes are TRBV29-1 and TRBJ2-7, with 7 positions matching TRBD1. The CDR3 totals 12 residues. In germline, CDR1 is SQVTM, CDR2 ANQGSEA. With 6 bases clipped from V and 2 bases from J, the junction kept 4 bases outside the gene matches. The CDR3 loop is CSVGDSTYEQYF. The CDR3 DNA follows: TGCAGCGTAGGGGACAGTACCTACGAGCAGTACTTC.

In the case of this clonotype: One end of the junction does not line up with germline, which may come from a read error. This chain joins TRBV10-2 and TRBJ1-3; D is possibly TRBD1 (5 bases). The CDR3 spans 15 residues. Germline assignment: CDR1 WSHSY and CDR2 SAAADI. The CDR3 spells CASRAGEVSGNTIYF. In nucleotides, the CDR3 is TGTGCCAGCAGGGCGGGCGAGGTGTCTGGAAACACCATATATTTT.

A note on this clonotype: This could be a read error, since a much larger clone is one nucleotide away. The chain employs TRBV29-1 and TRBJ2-7; possible D gene TRBD1, 6 bases. The V gene lost 3 bases and the J gene lost 7 bases, with 16 bases spanning the gap. The germline gives CDR1 SQVTM, CDR2 ANQGSEA. The length of the CDR3 is 13 residues. The CDR3 loop is CSVDSRTVNEQYF. CDR3 sequence (DNA): TGCAGCGTTGATTCCCGGACAGTAAATGAGCAGTACTTC.

A word on this clonotype: At one boundary the junction diverges from the germline segment, which might be a read error. This chain uses TRBV24-1 with TRBJ1-6; D gene ambiguous. The CDR3 spans 15 residues. The V gene's germline CDR1 is KGHDR and CDR2 SFDVKD. The CDR3 DNA reads as TGTGCCACCAGTGATTCCCGACGGCAGAGTTCACTCCTCCACTTT. This sequence encodes CATSDSRRQSSLLHF.

The chain joins TRBV6-2 or TRBV6-3 to TRBJ1-5; 8 bases align to TRBD1. Per the germline V gene, CDR1 is MNHEY and CDR2 is SVGEGT. The CDR3 is made up of 15 amino acids. The junction had 13 bases not matched to a gene; V was cut back by 6 bases and J by 9 bases. The CDR3 DNA sequence: TGTGCCAGCAGCATAGGACAGGGTCAAACCGGGCCCCAGCATTTT. Its protein is CASSIGQGQTGPQHF.

The rearrangement links TRBV20-1 to TRBJ1-1; D might be TRBD1 (5 bases). Per germline, CDR1 DFQATT and CDR2 SNEGSKA (reference sequence). The V end was cut by 3 bases, the J end by 3 bases, with 14 bases between. CDR3 size: 14 residues. The CDR3 reads CSASSGVVDTEAFF. The CDR3 DNA reads as TGCAGTGCTAGTTCGGGGGTGGTCGACACTGAAGCTTTCTTT.

The chain joins TRBV27 to TRBJ2-5; maybe TRBD1 (6 bases). The length of the CDR3 is 15 residues. Per germline, CDR1 MNHEY and CDR2 SMNVEV (reference sequence). V shed 4 bases and J shed 1 base, with 13 bases lying between them. The CDR3 nucleotides read TGTGCCAGCAGTTCGGCCCAGGGGTCCCAAGAGACCCAGTACTTC. It is translated as CASSSAQGSQETQYF.

To note about this clonotype: A much larger clone lies one base from this, so it may be a read error. The conserved phenylalanine or tryptophan normally closing the CDR3 is absent here, so this likely arose from a read error. CDR3 sequence: CASRPRGVPGANVLTS. In nucleotides, the CDR3 is TGTGCCAGCAGGCCCCGGGGAGTGCCTGGGGCCAACGTCCTGACTTCC. This chain links TRBV5-6 with TRBJ2-6, with a weak D call TRBD2 (5 bases). V gave up 5 bases and J gave up 2 bases, with 14 bases separating them. CDR3 length: 16 amino acids. The germline V gene has CDR1 SGHDT and CDR2 YYEEEE.

A remark on this clonotype: Relative to the germline gene, one junction end is altered; a read error may explain this. V is TRBV6-1 and J is TRBJ2-2; D may be TRBD2 (6 bases). This CDR3 is 15 amino acids long. Germline V gene lookup returns CDR1 MNHNS and CDR2 SASEGT. DNA of the CDR3: TGTGCCAGCAGGCGGCGAGCAGGGTCAGGCGGGGAGCTGCTTTTT. Translating it yields CASRRRAGSGGELLF.

The V gene is TRBV7-9, the J gene TRBJ2-1, with D uncertain. This CDR3 is 12 amino acids long. Germline assignment: CDR1 SEHNR and CDR2 FQNEAQ (reference sequence). Trimming pared 7 bases from V and 8 bases from J, leaving 12 bases between. The CDR3 is CASNTRMDEQFF. The CDR3 DNA sequence: TGTGCCAGCAACACAAGGATGGATGAGCAGTTCTTC.

Many counts were recorded for this clonotype. This chain connects TRBV19 to TRBJ2-7, with 8 bases fitting TRBD1. Germline CDR1 reads LNHDA; CDR2 reads SQIVND (reference sequence). The CDR3 runs 17 residues. J was trimmed by 0 bases and V by 3 bases; bases with no gene match: 10. The CDR3 loop is CASSIGPGTGTSYEQYF. In DNA form, the CDR3 reads TGTGCCAGTAGTATTGGGCCCGGGACAGGCACCTCCTACGAGCAGTACTTC.